These T cell receptor beta chains were read from a single sample in a study of spatial heterogeneity in lung cancer. TCRdb itself ran the 5' RACE reads through MiXCR, one entry per CDR3 protein. This sample carries about 29,000 distinct CDR3 sequences, more than 9% of them seen once, and the ten largest clones take less than 35%. This material consisted of PBMCs, taken at follow-up. All receptors come from a female donor with early-stage non-small cell lung cancer. The CDR3 runs from the conserved cysteine through the conserved F or W. A D gene is named only where the DNA matches it firmly. Size tells how often a clone was seen (once, few, many) or the class of an expanded clone, and some rows leave it out.

TRBV2	few	NA	TRBJ2-1	CASRETAGGNEQFF	TGTGCCAGCAGGGAGACTGCTGGAGGCAATGAGCAGTTCTTC
TRBV12-3/TRBV12-4	NA	TRBD2	TRBJ2-3	CASRETSGYTDTQYF	TGTGCCAGCAGAGAGACTAGCGGATACACAGATACGCAGTATTTT
TRBV6-1	NA	NA	TRBJ1-2	CASSRQNYGYTF	TGTGCCAGCAGCCGACAGAACTATGGCTACACCTTC
TRBV5-1	few	TRBD2	TRBJ2-1	CASSLPLSGPAANEQFF	TGCGCCAGCAGCTTACCTCTTAGCGGGCCGGCGGCCAATGAGCAGTTCTTC
TRBV7-9	NA	NA	TRBJ2-2	CASSHEPEWELFF	TGTGCCAGCAGCCACGAGCCTGAGTGGGAGCTGTTTTTT
TRBV11-2	medium-sized	TRBD1	TRBJ2-7	CASGQGPYEQYF	TGTGCCAGCGGACAGGGGCCCTACGAGCAGTACTTC
TRBV6-5	NA	TRBD2	TRBJ2-3	CASSYSLTSPDTQYF	TGTGCCAGCAGTTACTCCTTGACTAGCCCAGATACGCAGTATTTT
TRBV6-5	many	NA	TRBJ1-1	CASSYPPGTPNTEAFF	TGTGCCAGCAGTTACCCCCCAGGGACCCCGAACACTGAAGCTTTCTTT
TRBV9	many	NA	TRBJ2-7	CASSVTDSYEQYF	TGTGCCAGCAGCGTAACAGACTCCTACGAGCAGTACTTC
TRBV12-3/TRBV12-4	few	NA	TRBJ2-4	CASSGTAGNIQYF	TGTGCCAGCAGCGGGACAGCGGGAAACATTCAGTACTTC
TRBV7-2	NA	TRBD1	TRBJ2-3	CASSLGDRVNTDTQYF	TGTGCCAGCAGCTTGGGGGACAGGGTTAACACAGATACGCAGTATTTT
TRBV7-9	NA	NA	TRBJ2-6	CASSLDRQPGANVLTF	TGTGCCAGCAGCTTAGATCGGCAACCTGGGGCCAACGTCCTGACTTTC
TRBV20-1	few	TRBD1	TRBJ2-7	CSAGDSSDYEQYF	TGCAGTGCCGGGGACAGTAGCGATTACGAGCAGTACTTC
TRBV7-8	once	NA	TRBJ1-2	CASSLDSSGRPNYGYTF	TGTGCCAGCAGCTTAGATTCTTCAGGGCGGCCCAACTATGGCTACACCTTC
TRBV6-2/TRBV6-3	many	NA	TRBJ2-1	CASSYSKVAGQFF	TGTGCCAGCAGTTACTCGAAAGTCGCGGGGCAGTTCTTC
TRBV20-1	many	NA	TRBJ2-3	CSARDWRRDTDTQYF	TGCAGTGCTAGAGATTGGCGGAGAGACACAGATACGCAGTATTTT
TRBV7-9	NA	NA	TRBJ2-7	CASSFGIAEQYF	TGTGCCAGCAGCTTTGGTATTGCCGAGCAGTACTTC
TRBV5-1	few	NA	TRBJ2-5	CASSLEVQVDRYF	TGCGCCAGCAGCTTGGAGGTGCAGGTAGATCGGTACTTC
TRBV28	many	TRBD1	TRBJ1-1	CASSRGPEAFF	TGTGCCAGCAGTAGGGGGCCTGAAGCTTTCTTT
TRBV3-1	many	NA	TRBJ2-4	CASSQGDRGRVAKNIQYF	TGTGCCAGCAGCCAAGGAGACCGGGGACGGGTAGCCAAAAACATTCAGTACTTC
TRBV7-6	many	TRBD2	TRBJ2-1	CASSASGLAANEQFF	TGTGCCAGCAGCGCTTCGGGACTAGCGGCGAATGAGCAGTTCTTC
TRBV5-1	few	TRBD1	TRBJ1-6	CASSLQQGNNSPLHF	TGCGCCAGCAGCTTGCAACAGGGGAATAATTCACCCCTCCACTTT
TRBV6-1	many	NA	TRBJ1-1	CASSEFAGAGITEAFF	TGTGCCAGCAGTGAATTCGCAGGGGCGGGAATCACTGAAGCTTTCTTT